This T cell receptor (beta chain) was obtained from a study of regulatory T cells in long-lasting Graves disease. Assembly of TCR beta libraries relied on iRepertoire HTBI primers together with Arm-PCR of CDR3 regions. In TCRdb, the multiplex PCR reads were re-called with MiXCR into one record per CDR3 protein. The repertoire holds some 460,000 distinct CDR3 sequences, under 20% seen once, with 12% in the top ten. Regarding time point: newly diagnosed GD, antithyroid drugs for less than 3 months. The TCR library used RNA extracted from PBMCs. This clonotype showed up many times. Losses at the gene ends were 7 bases for V and 3 bases for J; bases not matched to a gene: 15. CDR3 length: 17 residues. Germline loops: CDR1 MNHEY, CDR2 SMNVEV (reference sequence). The same data also went into a second study, on T cells in Graves' hyperthyroidism and ophthalmopathy. That source notes: Diagnosis relied on clinical symptoms, serum thyroxine and TRAb, thyroid ultrasound and orbital computed tomography.

The rearrangement links TRBV27 to TRBJ2-3, with 8 bases identical to TRBD2. This receptor was obtained from a man aged 40-49 years with Graves disease. Sequencing was performed on peripheral blood mononuclear cells (PBMCs), taken at new diagnosis, from a patient treated with antithyroid drugs. CDR3 bases: TGTGCCAGCAAAAGAGACCCCTCCGGGAGGGGGACAGATACGCAGTATTTT. The encoded protein is CASKRDPSGRGTDTQYF.